The 29 T cell receptor beta chains presented below share a single source sample, sequenced in a study of T cells in localized non-small cell lung cancer. Using immunoSEQ multiplex PCR, the repertoire was profiled, and TCRdb retains in-frame clones only, with some absent. The sample lists about 79,000 clones; roughly 86% were seen once. Here the sequenced sample was peripheral blood, taken before any cancer treatment. The receptors derive from a female donor aged 60 or older with stage I lung adenocarcinoma.

The gene calls are TRBV20-1 and TRBJ1-2, with 7 bases aligning to TRBD1. CDR1 and CDR2 (germline): DFQATT, SNEGSKA (reference sequence). The CDR3 extends over 11 amino acids. The trim removed 6 bases at V and 2 bases at J, leaving 0 bases unmatched. CDR3 nucleotide sequence: TGCAGTGCGGGACAGAACTATGGCTACACCTTC. Translated: CSAGQNYGYTF.

The V call is TRBV18, the J call TRBJ1-1, with D unresolved. The CDR3 runs 13 residues. Trimming stripped 3 bases from V and 1 base from J, with 6 bases between. Germline V lookup: CDR1 KGHSH, CDR2 LQKENI. As DNA, the CDR3 is TGTGCCAGCTCACCGACGGCGAACACTGAAGCTTTCTTT. This translates into CASSPTANTEAFF.

The chain links TRBV6-5 to TRBJ2-1; 11 bases map to TRBD2. The CDR3 loop spans 15 amino acids. Germline values: CDR1 MNHEY, CDR2 SVGAGI. Losses at the gene ends were 6 bases for V and 8 bases for J; bases not matched to a gene: 9. CDR3 in DNA: TGTGCCAGCAGCCCCCTTAGCGGGGGGGCCGATGAGCAGTTCTTC. As protein: CASSPLSGGADEQFF.

This clone has a handful of counts. V is TRBV5-1 and J is TRBJ1-2; the D gene is possibly TRBD1 (5 bases). The CDR3 runs 14 residues. Germline V lookup: CDR1 SGHRS, CDR2 YFSETQ. Trimming removed 0 bases at V and 6 bases at J, with 12 bases between. CDR3 protein: CASSLDRPRDGYTF. The DNA of the CDR3 is TGCGCCAGCAGCTTGGACAGGCCTAGGGATGGCTACACCTTC.

This chain connects TRBV4-1 to TRBJ1-1, with D hard to call. The V gene lost 0 bases and the J gene lost 0 bases, with 8 bases spanning the gap. Germline V gives CDR1 MGHRA, CDR2 YSYEKL. This CDR3 has 15 amino acids. The CDR3 nucleotides are TGCGCCAGCAGCCAAGAAGGGCAGTTGAACACTGAAGCTTTCTTT. Protein: CASSQEGQLNTEAFF.

This chain uses TRBV6-5 with TRBJ2-7; 7 bases are shared with TRBD1. Germline V lookup: CDR1 MNHEY, CDR2 SVGAGI. V shed 5 bases and J 3 bases; nucleotides not matched to a gene: 1. This CDR3 has 12 residues. Written as DNA, the CDR3 is TGTGCCAGCAGTAGGACAGGCTACGAGCAGTACTTC. It codes for CASSRTGYEQYF.

This clone turned up a few times. This chain uses TRBV5-1 with TRBJ1-1; D unclear. CDR3 size: 14 residues. Germline V gives CDR1 SGHRS, CDR2 YFSETQ. V was shortened by 0 bases and J by 1 base, with 7 bases between the two germline ends. CDR3 residues: CASSLESGNTEAFF. CDR3 bases: TGCGCCAGCAGCTTGGAGTCAGGGAACACTGAAGCTTTCTTT.

In DNA form, the CDR3 reads TGTGCCAGCAGCCCCGCAGGCCTGAACACCGGGGAGCTGTTTTTT. Its translation is CASSPAGLNTGELFF. The rearrangement joins TRBV7-6 to TRBJ2-2; D remains ambiguous. This CDR3 spans 15 amino acids. Germline assignment: CDR1 SGHVS and CDR2 FNYEAQ. Trimming removed 5 bases from V and 1 base from J, with 11 bases in between.

The V gene is TRBV7-9, the J gene TRBJ2-3; D is undetermined. Germline CDR1 reads SEHNR; CDR2 reads FQNEAQ (reference sequence). This CDR3 is 12 amino acids long. V lost 4 bases and J 4 bases, leaving 6 bases between the germline ends. Here the CDR3 DNA reads TGTGCCAGCAGCTCCTACCCAGATACGCAGTATTTT. Protein: CASSSYPDTQYF.

The chain joins TRBV4-1 to TRBJ1-2; D uncertain. V was pared by 0 bases and J by 8 bases, with 22 bases between. The CDR3 sequence is 17 residues long. Germline V gene lookup returns CDR1 MGHRA and CDR2 YSYEKL. The CDR3 bases are TGCGCCAGCAGCCAAGAGGCGGCTAACCTGAGGAAAGGCGGCTACACCTTC. Protein product: CASSQEAANLRKGGYTF.

This rearrangement joins TRBV5-1 to TRBJ2-7, with TRBD1 matching 7 bases. Germline CDR1 and CDR2: SGHRS and YFSETQ. The CDR3 covers 13 residues. Trimming at V came to 6 bases and at J to 6 bases, leaving 9 bases not matched to a gene. Here the CDR3 DNA reads TGCGCCAGCACGGGATTCCAGGGGGTCGAGCAGTACTTC. This translates into CASTGFQGVEQYF.

The chain carries TRBV5-1 and TRBJ2-3; D may be TRBD1 (5 bases). Germline CDR1 reads SGHRS; CDR2 reads YFSETQ. The CDR3 runs to 15 residues. Between the trimmed V and J ends, which lost 3 bases and 2 bases, there was a span of 13 bases. CDR3 bases: TGCGCCAGCAGCTCTGGGGCGTCCCTCACAGATACGCAGTATTTT. Its translation: CASSSGASLTDTQYF.

The V gene is TRBV9, the J gene TRBJ2-5; 9 bases line up with TRBD1. The CDR3 is 16 amino acids. The V gene's germline CDR1 is SGDLS and CDR2 YYNGEE. The V and J ends lost 5 bases and 5 bases, in that order; junction bases with no gene match: 13. The CDR3 reads CASRHPGTGTRETQYF. The CDR3 DNA reads TGTGCCAGCAGGCACCCCGGGACAGGGACCCGGGAGACCCAGTACTTC.

This chain joins TRBV5-1 and TRBJ1-5; D gene unclear. The CDR3 covers 15 residues. CDR1 and CDR2 (germline): SGHRS, YFSETQ. V was cut by 0 bases and J by 5 bases, with 12 bases left in between. This CDR3 is CASSLGGGTYQPQHF. The CDR3 DNA sequence: TGCGCCAGCAGCTTGGGAGGCGGAACTTATCAGCCCCAGCATTTT.

This sequence joins TRBV11-1 and TRBJ2-3; tentatively, D is TRBD2 (5 bases). The CDR3 is 14 amino acids. Germline CDR1 and CDR2: SGHAT and FQDESV (reference sequence). Trimming took 0 bases from V and 5 from J, leaving 9 bases between them. As DNA, the CDR3 is TGTGCCAGCAGCTTAGCGGGAGTTCTAGATACGCAGTATTTT. Its protein product is CASSLAGVLDTQYF.

The rearrangement links TRBV10-3 to TRBJ1-3; D may be TRBD1 (6 bases). The length of the CDR3 is 15 residues. CDR1 ENHRY and CDR2 SYGVKD come from the germline V gene. V lost 2 bases and J 0 bases, leaving 8 bases between the germline ends. CDR3 nucleotide sequence: TGTGCCATCAGTGAGGGGGGGGCCTCTGGAAACACCATATATTTT. It encodes CAISEGGASGNTIYF.

In DNA, the CDR3 is TGTGCCAGCAGCTTGGCCTGGAATCAGCCCCAGCATTTT. Translation gives CASSLAWNQPQHF. The chain uses TRBV5-5 and TRBJ1-5, with D unclear. V was trimmed by 0 bases and J by 4 bases, leaving 5 bases between them. This CDR3 is 13 amino acids long. Germline V gene data show CDR1 as SGHKS and CDR2 as YYEKEE (reference sequence).

This rearrangement joins TRBV5-1 to TRBJ2-1; 11 positions match TRBD2. The V gene end was trimmed by 3 bases and the J gene end by 7 bases; junction bases not matched to a gene: 9. Looked up from germline, CDR1 is SGHRS and CDR2 is YFSETQ. The CDR3 loop spans 16 amino acids. CDR3 residues: CASSSHSGGAGNEQFF. The CDR3 DNA reads TGCGCCAGCAGCTCCCATAGCGGGGGGGCCGGTAATGAGCAGTTCTTC.

The V and J genes are TRBV19 and TRBJ2-4; D not certain. This CDR3 has 16 amino acids. Trimming took off 5 bases at V and 3 bases at J, with 17 bases between the two ends. The germline V gene has CDR1 LNHDA and CDR2 SQIVND (reference sequence). CDR3 coding DNA: TGTGCCAGTAGTCCTCGGGTGGCCGTGAGCAAAAACATTCAGTACTTC. Translation gives CASSPRVAVSKNIQYF.

The table lists this clone with a few counts. This rearrangement joins TRBV5-6 to TRBJ1-1; D is uncertain. The ends were cut back, 3 bases at V and 5 bases at J, with 8 bases in the middle. The CDR3 totals 12 residues. Germline CDR1 and CDR2: SGHDT and YYEEEE. The CDR3 here is CASSYRVTEAFF. CDR3 bases: TGTGCCAGCAGCTACCGAGTTACTGAAGCTTTCTTT.

The table lists this clone with a count of one. This chain links TRBV7-9 with TRBJ2-7; weak D call: TRBD2 (6 bases). The germline V and J ends were trimmed by 5 bases and 6 bases, with 29 bases remaining between them. Germline V gene lookup returns CDR1 SEHNR and CDR2 FQNEAQ (reference sequence). CDR3 length: 18 residues. The CDR3 loop reads CASSRQGHRDSRGPEQYF. The CDR3 bases are TGTGCCAGCAGCCGCCAAGGACACCGGGACTCTAGGGGCCCCGAGCAGTACTTC.

This clone was picked up one time. Other DNA sequences within the sample encode an identical CDR3. The V and J genes are TRBV7-2 and TRBJ2-7; D is perhaps TRBD2 (5 bases). Trimming stripped 5 bases from V and 1 base from J, with 9 bases between. From germline, CDR1 is SGHTA and CDR2 FQGNSA. CDR3 size: 13 residues. This CDR3 is CASSTRTSYEQYF. CDR3 in DNA: TGTGCCAGCAGCACTCGGACTTCCTACGAGCAGTACTTC.

This clone came up a few times. The chain joins TRBV2 to TRBJ1-4; D remains unclear. Trimming pared 2 bases from V and 5 bases from J, leaving 9 bases between. The CDR3 spans 14 residues. The V gene's germline CDR1 is SNHLY and CDR2 FYNNEI. The CDR3 loop reads CASSERVPNEKLFF. CDR3 coding DNA: TGTGCCAGCAGTGAAAGGGTGCCGAATGAAAAACTGTTTTTT.

The chain is built from TRBV9 and TRBJ2-7, with a weak D call TRBD2 (5 bases). Germline CDR1 and CDR2: SGDLS and YYNGEE. CDR3 length: 15 amino acids. V was cut by 4 bases and J by 3 bases, with 17 bases left in between. The CDR3 region has the DNA TGTGCCAGCAGCTCTCTCCCACGGAGGCTCTACGAGCAGTACTTC. Amino acids: CASSSLPRRLYEQYF.

The V call is TRBV4-1, the J call TRBJ2-1; maybe TRBD2 (5 bases). Germline lookup yields CDR1 MGHRA and CDR2 YSYEKL. V was shortened by 4 bases and J by 0 bases, with 16 bases between the two germline ends. This CDR3 spans 17 amino acids. CDR3 DNA: TGCGCCAGCAGCCCCTTCGGAGGAGGAAGCTCCTACAATGAGCAGTTCTTC. Amino acid sequence: CASSPFGGGSSYNEQFF.

The chain employs TRBV5-1 and TRBJ2-5; the match to TRBD2 covers 8 bases. The J segment lost 0 bases and the V segment lost 0 bases, leaving 7 bases of the junction unmatched. CDR1 SGHRS and CDR2 YFSETQ come from the germline V gene. CDR3 size: 17 residues. CDR3 coding DNA: TGCGCCAGCAGCTTGGGGACTAGCAGTTGGTACCAAGAGACCCAGTACTTC. This sequence encodes CASSLGTSSWYQETQYF.

The genes are TRBV5-5 and TRBJ1-6; D uncertain. With 0 bases removed from V and 7 bases from J, the gap between germline ends came to 11 bases. CDR1 and CDR2 (germline): SGHKS, YYEKEE (reference sequence). CDR3 size: 15 residues. CDR3 sequence (DNA): TGTGCCAGCAGCTTGGTCAGGCTTCCAAATTCACCCCTCCACTTT. Protein sequence: CASSLVRLPNSPLHF.

V and J are TRBV7-9 and TRBJ2-7; D is perhaps TRBD1 (5 bases). Trimming removed 6 bases at V and 0 bases at J, with 24 bases between. The V gene's germline CDR1 is SEHNR and CDR2 FQNEAQ (reference sequence). The CDR3 runs 18 residues. The CDR3 sequence: CASSSNDNRFRSSYEQYF. DNA of the CDR3: TGTGCCAGCAGTTCCAACGATAACAGGTTCAGGAGCTCCTACGAGCAGTACTTC.

V gene TRBV2 combines with J gene TRBJ1-2; tentative D call: TRBD1 (5 bases). Trimming shortened V by 4 bases and J by 8 bases, and 17 bases separated the two germline ends. CDR3 length equals 14 residues. CDR1 and CDR2 from the germline V gene are SNHLY and FYNNEI. This CDR3 reads CASSVLSGIDGYTF. CDR3 DNA sequence: TGTGCCAGCAGTGTGTTGTCAGGGATTGACGGCTACACCTTC. Drawing the rest from reference TRBV2 and TRBJ1-2, the complete variable domain is EPEVTQTPSHQVTQMGQEVILRCVPISNHLYFYWYRQILGQKVEFLVSFYNNEISEKSEIFDDQFSVERPDGSNFTLKIRSTKLEDSAMYFCASSVLSGIDGYTFGSGTRLTVV.